One and the same sample provided the 26 T cell receptor beta chains below, sequenced in a study of blood T cell repertoires in COVID-19 (dated by TCRdb to 2018 to 2021). The library relied on the immunoSEQ multiplex PCR assay. TCRdb's version of the immuneACCESS table is confined to in-frame rearrangements and falls short of the full clone set. An unresolved V gene accounts for under half of the shortfall where checked; the remainder is of unknown origin. The sample yields roughly 350,000 clones; about nine tenths were counted once. The top ten constitute 7% to 8% of the sample. The specimen sequenced was peripheral blood. These receptors originate from an older woman with COVID-19, enrolled during active disease.

The CDR3 DNA follows: TGTGCCAGCAGTTACTCGGTCAGGGAAAATAATTCACCCCTCCACTTT. As protein: CASSYSVRENNSPLHF. The chain combines TRBV6-5 with TRBJ1-6; D is possibly TRBD1 (5 bases). Germline V gene sequence: CDR1 MNHEY, CDR2 SVGAGI. V was cut by 0 bases and J by 5 bases, with 11 bases left in between. The CDR3 extends over 16 amino acids.

The CDR3 sequence: CASSYSRGNGYTF. CDR3 sequence (DNA): TGTGCCAGCAGTTATAGTAGAGGGAATGGCTACACCTTC. This chain connects TRBV6-5 to TRBJ1-2, with no clear D. The CDR3 is made up of 13 amino acids. V lost 3 bases and J lost 6, with 11 bases in between. Germline V lookup: CDR1 MNHEY, CDR2 SVGAGI.

The CDR3 DNA reads as TGTGCCAGCAGCTCTGAGACAGGTCAAGAGACCCAGTACTTC. Protein sequence: CASSSETGQETQYF. This chain joins TRBV5-6 and TRBJ2-5, with D possibly being TRBD1 (6 bases). In germline, CDR1 is SGHDT, CDR2 YYEEEE. This CDR3 has 14 residues. V lost 3 bases to trimming and J lost 2 bases, with 11 bases between them.

J is TRBJ1-2 and V is TRBV9; TRBD1 matches 9 bases. The germline V gene has CDR1 SGDLS and CDR2 YYNGEE. CDR3 length: 13 residues. V was pared by 5 bases and J by 5 bases, with 4 bases of the junction left unmatched. CDR3: CASRRGQGYGYTF. CDR3 in DNA: TGTGCCAGCAGACGTGGACAGGGGTATGGCTACACCTTC.

This chain connects TRBV28 to TRBJ2-6; maybe TRBD1 (5 bases). There are 17 residues in the CDR3. Trimming shortened V by 5 bases and J by 0 bases, and 14 bases separated the two germline ends. Per germline, CDR1 MDHEN and CDR2 SYDVKM. This chain's CDR3 is CASSQGSPNSGANVLTF. CDR3 nucleotides: TGTGCCAGCAGTCAGGGTTCCCCAAACTCTGGGGCCAACGTCCTGACTTTC.

This sequence joins TRBV28 and TRBJ2-5; 7 bases agree with TRBD1. Trimming removed 7 bases from V and 3 bases from J; junction bases left unmatched: 14. Looked up from germline, CDR1 is MDHEN and CDR2 is SYDVKM. The CDR3 runs 16 residues. As DNA, the CDR3 is TGTGCCAGCACCGGCTCGACAGGGTACCGAGAAGAGACCCAGTACTTC. It translates to CASTGSTGYREETQYF.

The chain combines TRBV7-9 with TRBJ1-2; weak D call: TRBD1 (6 bases). V lost 5 bases and J lost 4, with 17 bases in between. CDR3 length: 15 residues. Germline CDR1 is SEHNR and CDR2 is FQNEAQ (reference sequence). DNA for the CDR3: TGTGCCAGCAGCCCATCTACAGGGTTCTCCTATGGCTACACCTTC. Residues: CASSPSTGFSYGYTF.

The V gene is TRBV5-6, the J gene TRBJ2-6, with D unresolved. The V gene's germline CDR1 is SGHDT and CDR2 YYEEEE. This CDR3 is built from 16 residues. V was clipped by 1 base and J by 0 bases, with 8 bases between them. The CDR3 DNA reads as TGTGCCAGCAGCTTGCCTTTCCTCTCTGGGGCCAACGTCCTGACTTTC. Translated: CASSLPFLSGANVLTF.

The rearrangement joins TRBV12-3 or TRBV12-4 to TRBJ2-7; D not resolved. The CDR3 is made up of 13 amino acids. V was shortened by 3 bases and J by 4 bases, with 10 bases between the two germline ends. The CDR3 region has the DNA TGTGCCAGCAGTTTTGGTAGCCGTTACGAGCAGTACTTC. This codes for CASSFGSRYEQYF.

This clone has just one count. The gene calls are TRBV6-6 and TRBJ1-1, with a tentative D call TRBD1 (5 bases). Trimming left V 6 bases short and J 4 bases short, with 12 bases between. The CDR3 contains 13 residues. From germline, CDR1 is MNHNY and CDR2 SVGAGI (reference sequence). CDR3 nucleotide sequence: TGTGCCAGCAGCTTACCGGGGGGCACTGAAGCTTTCTTT. Translating it yields CASSLPGGTEAFF.

V usage is TRBV28 and J usage is TRBJ2-4; 7 positions match TRBD1. Germline CDR1 and CDR2: MDHEN and SYDVKM. The junction had 7 bases not matched to a gene; V was cut back by 4 bases and J by 1 base. The CDR3 sequence is 16 residues long. CDR3: CASSSTGPGAKNIQYF. Written as DNA, the CDR3 is TGTGCCAGCAGTTCGACAGGGCCCGGGGCCAAAAACATTCAGTACTTC. Supplemented by reference TRBV28 and TRBJ2-4, the full variable domain reads DVKVTQSSRYLVKRTGEKVFLECVQDMDHENMFWYRQDPGLGLRLIYFSYDVKMKEKGDIPEGYSVSREKKERFSLILESASTNQTSMYLCASSSTGPGAKNIQYFGAGTRLSVL.

This sequence joins TRBV5-1 and TRBJ2-2, with D tentatively TRBD2 (7 bases). The length of the CDR3 is 15 residues. Germline V gene data show CDR1 as SGHRS and CDR2 as YFSETQ. The V gene lost 0 bases and the J gene lost 5 bases, with 11 bases spanning the gap. CDR3 sequence: CASSLAGGRTGELFF. CDR3 sequence (DNA): TGCGCCAGCAGCTTGGCCGGGGGGCGGACCGGGGAGCTGTTTTTT.

The rearrangement uses TRBV5-1 and TRBJ1-2; 7 positions agree with TRBD1. CDR3 size: 14 residues. Germline loops: CDR1 SGHRS, CDR2 YFSETQ. Trimming took 5 bases from V and 4 from J; bases not matched to a gene: 8. This CDR3 is CASRPGTASYGYTF. The CDR3 bases are TGCGCCAGCAGACCCGGGACAGCGAGCTATGGCTACACCTTC.

The chain recombines TRBV28 with TRBJ1-4; 10 nucleotides line up with TRBD1. CDR1 is MDHEN, CDR2 SYDVKM, per germline. The CDR3 runs to 15 residues. V was pared by 5 bases and J by 4 bases, with 4 bases of the junction left unmatched. In nucleotides, the CDR3 is TGTGCCAGCAGTCCCCGGACAGGGGGTAATGAAAAACTGTTTTTT. Its protein is CASSPRTGGNEKLFF.

This clone was detected only once. DNA for the CDR3: TGCGCCAGCAGCCAAAAAAGCCAGGGACAGGGAACATACAATGAGCAGTTCTTC. This gives the protein CASSQKSQGQGTYNEQFF. The V call is TRBV4-1, the J call TRBJ2-1, with 9 bases aligning to TRBD1. There are 18 residues in the CDR3. Germline V gene lookup returns CDR1 MGHRA and CDR2 YSYEKL. With V trimmed by 2 bases and J by 4 bases, 12 bases remained unmatched.

The chain employs TRBV7-2 and TRBJ2-3, with D unresolved. The V and J ends lost 4 bases and 1 base respectively, with 15 bases between them. The CDR3 is 16 amino acids. Germline V gene sequence: CDR1 SGHTA, CDR2 FQGNSA. The CDR3 is CASSSLISPGTDTQYF. In nucleotides, the CDR3 is TGTGCCAGCAGCTCACTTATATCCCCCGGCACAGATACGCAGTATTTT.

CDR3 region: CASSFMGAGYTF. CDR3 DNA sequence: TGTGCCAGCAGTTTTATGGGGGCTGGCTACACCTTC. The chain has TRBV12-3 or TRBV12-4 and TRBJ1-2; a possible D gene is TRBD1 (6 bases). This CDR3 has 12 residues. V was clipped by 3 bases and J by 7 bases, with 9 bases between them.

This sequence joins TRBV7-9 and TRBJ2-2; weak D call: TRBD1 (5 bases). V shed 5 bases and J shed 0 bases, with 16 bases lying between them. This CDR3 comprises 17 residues. CDR1 is SEHNR and CDR2 is FQNEAQ in the germline V gene (reference sequence). The CDR3 nucleotides are TGTGCCAGCAGCCCAGAGCGACAGATCGCGAACACCGGGGAGCTGTTTTTT. Its protein product is CASSPERQIANTGELFF.

The table lists this clone with a count of one. The gene calls are TRBV7-9 and TRBJ1-2, with 7 bases fitting TRBD1. Losses at the gene ends were 5 bases for V and 0 bases for J; bases not matched to a gene: 9. Per the germline V gene, CDR1 is SEHNR and CDR2 is FQNEAQ (reference sequence). This CDR3 has 16 residues. The chain's CDR3 is CASSARDSSTNYGYTF. In DNA form, the CDR3 reads TGTGCCAGCAGCGCCCGGGACAGCTCAACTAACTATGGCTACACCTTC. The complete variable domain, with remaining parts taken from reference TRBV7-9 and TRBJ1-2, reads DTGVSQNPRHKITKRGQNVTFRCDPISEHNRLYWYRQTLGQGPEFLTYFQNEAQLEKSRLLSDRFSAERPKGSFSTLEIQRTEQGDSAMYLCASSARDSSTNYGYTFGSGTRLTVV.

V usage is TRBV2 and J usage is TRBJ1-1, with D possibly being TRBD1 (6 bases). This CDR3 has 14 residues. Trimming cost V 7 bases and J 0 bases, with 12 bases left between them. CDR1 is SNHLY, CDR2 FYNNEI, per germline. The CDR3 protein is CASTGQLMNTEAFF. The DNA of the CDR3 is TGTGCCAGCACTGGACAGTTAATGAACACTGAAGCTTTCTTT.

The CDR3 DNA reads TGTGCCATCAGTGAAACGGCGGACAGCAGTACGCAGTATTTT. This codes for CAISETADSSTQYF. This chain joins TRBV10-3 and TRBJ2-3; possible D gene TRBD1, 6 bases. V was pared by 3 bases and J by 8 bases, with 15 bases between. There are 14 residues in the CDR3. Germline V gives CDR1 ENHRY, CDR2 SYGVKD.

V usage is TRBV30 and J usage is TRBJ2-6; TRBD1 is a possible D gene (5 bases). Trimming shortened V by 0 bases and J by 0 bases, and 12 bases separated the two germline ends. CDR3 size: 17 residues. CDR1 and CDR2 from the germline V gene are GTSNPN and SVGIG (reference sequence). This CDR3 is CAWSVGRGYSGANVLTF. Here the CDR3 DNA reads TGTGCCTGGAGTGTGGGTAGGGGCTACTCTGGGGCCAACGTCCTGACTTTC.

The J gene is TRBJ1-2, the V gene TRBV27, with D unresolved. The CDR3 is made up of 15 amino acids. The V gene lost 0 bases and the J gene lost 2 bases, with 10 bases spanning the gap. Germline lookup yields CDR1 MNHEY and CDR2 SMNVEV (reference sequence). CDR3 loop: CASSLSFNSNYGYTF. DNA for the CDR3: TGTGCCAGCAGTTTATCGTTTAACAGCAACTATGGCTACACCTTC.

The V and J genes are TRBV27 and TRBJ2-3, with TRBD2 matching 8 bases. V gave up 5 bases and J gave up 2 bases; unmatched junction bases: 9. The germline gives CDR1 MNHEY, CDR2 SMNVEV (reference sequence). The CDR3 has 16 amino acids. As DNA, the CDR3 is TGTGCCAGCAGTCCCCGGGGGGGGGAGTTCACAGATACGCAGTATTTT. Protein product: CASSPRGGEFTDTQYF.

This chain uses TRBV4-3 with TRBJ1-2; D is unclear. Trimming cost V 0 bases and J 8 bases, with 10 bases left between them. This CDR3 has 13 residues. The germline V gene encodes CDR1 LGHNA and CDR2 YSLEER. CDR3 nucleotide sequence: TGCGCCAGCAGCCAAGAACTCACCAAGGGCTACACCTTC. It specifies CASSQELTKGYTF.

The rearrangement uses TRBV7-3 and TRBJ1-1, with D perhaps TRBD1 (5 bases). From germline, CDR1 is SGHTA and CDR2 FQGTGA. CDR3 size: 13 residues. Trimming removed 1 base from V and 4 bases from J, with 7 bases in between. CDR3 protein: CASSLKRGTEAFF. The DNA of the CDR3 is TGTGCCAGCAGCTTAAAAAGGGGCACTGAAGCTTTCTTT.